The clone carrying this T cell receptor beta chain was observed a handful of times. Antigen: not known. The CDR3 extends over 13 amino acids. Trimming took off 3 bases at V and 4 bases at J, with 8 bases between the two ends. TCRdb itself ran the 5' RACE reads through MiXCR, one entry per CDR3 protein. The sample consists of under 4,000 distinct CDR3 sequences, roughly 3.4% of them appearing once. The sample belongs to a study of spatial heterogeneity in lung cancer. Whole-study findings and limits: Tumor mutation count correlated with how many alpha and beta TCRs expanded intratumorally.

Time point described: sample taken at primary tumor resection. This sequence joins TRBV12-3 or TRBV12-4 and TRBJ2-3; D is ambiguous. This TCR derives from a male donor with early-stage non-small cell lung cancer. Sequencing used lung tumor tissue, obtained at surgery. In nucleotides, the CDR3 is TGTGCCAGCAGTTTTGTTTGGGCAGATACGCAGTATTTT. It yields the protein CASSFVWADTQYF.